These 10 T cell receptor beta chains share one sample of origin, sequenced in a study of cytotoxic CD8 clonotypes in ibrutinib-treated CLL. TCRdb's table, derived via immunoSEQ multiplex PCR, lists solely in-frame clones and lacks some. The data contain 150,000 to 200,000 clones, more than 75% of them seen just once; the ten biggest clones take up about 1.9%. The specimen comprised PBMCs, sampled after 12 months of ibrutinib treatment. The source of these receptors is a human donor with chronic lymphocytic leukemia.

The CDR3 DNA is TGTGCCAGCAGCTTAGGCAGCCTACCGACCTCTGGAAACACCATATATTTT. It is translated as CASSLGSLPTSGNTIYF. The V call is TRBV5-6, the J call TRBJ1-3; D unresolved. The CDR3 is 17 residues long. CDR1 and CDR2 (germline): SGHDT, YYEEEE. V lost 2 bases and J lost 0, with 15 bases in between.

The rearrangement uses TRBV6-5 and TRBJ1-4; D gene uncertain. CDR3 length: 15 amino acids. Germline loops: CDR1 MNHEY, CDR2 SVGAGI. V was pared by 2 bases and J by 2 bases, with 9 bases between. The CDR3 coding sequence is TGTGCCAGCAGTTACGGCGGGCTCACTAATGAAAAACTGTTTTTT. Translated, it gives CASSYGGLTNEKLFF.

V usage is TRBV4-3 and J usage is TRBJ2-7; either TRBD1 or TRBD2 may supply D (5 bases each). Germline V gene data show CDR1 as LGHNA and CDR2 as YSLEER. V was cut by 1 base and J by 7 bases, with 17 bases left in between. The CDR3 length is 15 residues. In nucleotides, the CDR3 is TGCGCCAGCAGCCAAGGAGGGTACGGGGCGCGAGAGCAGTACTTC. Amino acids: CASSQGGYGAREQYF.

The V gene is TRBV18, the J gene TRBJ2-7; D could derive from TRBD1 or TRBD2 (5 bases each). The CDR3 covers 15 residues. Germline lookup yields CDR1 KGHSH and CDR2 LQKENI. Trimming left V 3 bases short and J 3 bases short, with 15 bases between. In nucleotides, the CDR3 is TGTGCCAGCTCACCGACGCCGGGGACCTTCTACGAGCAGTACTTC. Residues: CASSPTPGTFYEQYF.

This chain links TRBV4-2 with TRBJ2-2; no reliable D call. The V gene's germline CDR1 is LGHNA and CDR2 YNFKEQ. The CDR3 extends over 16 amino acids. With 0 bases removed from V and 2 bases from J, the gap between germline ends came to 10 bases. The CDR3 region has the DNA TGTGCCAGCAGCCAAGAAAGCGACACCAACACCGGGGAGCTGTTTTTT. It codes for CASSQESDTNTGELFF.

Comment on this clone: Within the sample, other DNA sequences also encode this same CDR3. The chain employs TRBV5-1 and TRBJ1-6; D may be TRBD1 (5 bases). The ends were cut back, 0 bases at V and 6 bases at J, with 10 bases in the middle. The CDR3 has 15 residues. Looked up from germline, CDR1 is SGHRS and CDR2 is YFSETQ. CDR3 DNA sequence: TGCGCCAGCAGCTTGGTGGCAGGGATTAATTCACCCCTCCACTTT. It yields the protein CASSLVAGINSPLHF.

The rearrangement links TRBV7-3 to TRBJ1-1, with D tentatively TRBD1 (5 bases). Germline lookup yields CDR1 SGHTA and CDR2 FQGTGA. V shed 3 bases and J shed 5 bases, with 16 bases lying between them. The CDR3 is made up of 15 amino acids. The CDR3 reads CASSFDPGRATEAFF. As DNA, the CDR3 is TGTGCCAGCAGCTTCGATCCAGGGAGGGCGACTGAAGCTTTCTTT.

V and J are TRBV30 and TRBJ1-1; 11 bases match TRBD1. CDR1 and CDR2 (germline): GTSNPN, SVGIG (reference sequence). This CDR3 is 11 amino acids long. J was trimmed by 11 bases and V by 8 bases; bases with no gene match: 7. CDR3 bases: TGTGCCACCGGACAGGGGGCAAATGCTTTCTTT. Translated, it gives CATGQGANAFF.

The V call is TRBV15, the J call TRBJ2-5; unclear D gene. The CDR3 sequence is 14 residues long. Germline CDR1 reads LNHNV; CDR2 reads YYDKDF (reference sequence). Trimming stripped 0 bases from V and 4 bases from J, with 9 bases between. The CDR3 spells CATSRDLSVETQYF. The CDR3, as DNA: TGTGCCACCAGCAGAGATCTCTCCGTAGAGACCCAGTACTTC. Filled out from reference TRBV15 and TRBJ2-5, the complete variable domain reads DAMVIQNPRYQVTQFGKPVTLSCSQTLNHNVMYWYQQKSSQAPKLLFHYYDKDFNNEADTPDNFQSRRPNTSFCFLDIRSPGLGDTAMYLCATSRDLSVETQYFGPGTRLLVL.

The chain recombines TRBV7-8 with TRBJ2-4; 7 bases are shared with TRBD1. CDR1 SGHVS and CDR2 FQNEAQ come from the germline V gene. CDR3 length equals 16 residues. Unmatched junction bases numbered 7, after V lost 5 bases and J lost 0 bases. The CDR3 region has the DNA TGTGCCAGCAGCAGGGACAGAGTACTAGCCAAAAACATTCAGTACTTC. Protein product: CASSRDRVLAKNIQYF.